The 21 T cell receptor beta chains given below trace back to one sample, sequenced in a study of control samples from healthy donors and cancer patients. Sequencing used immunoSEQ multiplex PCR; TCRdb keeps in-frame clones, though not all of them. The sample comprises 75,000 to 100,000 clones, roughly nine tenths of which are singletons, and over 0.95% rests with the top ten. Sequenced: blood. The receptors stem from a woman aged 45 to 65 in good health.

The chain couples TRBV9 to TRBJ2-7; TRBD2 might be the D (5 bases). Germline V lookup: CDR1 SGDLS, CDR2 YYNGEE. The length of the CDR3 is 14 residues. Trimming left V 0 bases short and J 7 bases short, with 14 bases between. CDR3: CASSVGVGEREQYF. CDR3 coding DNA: TGTGCCAGCAGCGTAGGAGTCGGCGAGCGGGAGCAGTACTTC.

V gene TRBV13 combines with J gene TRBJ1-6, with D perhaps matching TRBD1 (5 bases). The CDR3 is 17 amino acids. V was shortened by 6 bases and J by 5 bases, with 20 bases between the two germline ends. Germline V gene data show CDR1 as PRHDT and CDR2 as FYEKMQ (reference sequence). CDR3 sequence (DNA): TGTGCCAGCAGTTCGATCGTCGACAGTGGGGATAATTCACCCCTCCACTTT. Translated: CASSSIVDSGDNSPLHF.

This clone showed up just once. DNA for the CDR3: TGTGCCAGCAGCGTCCACGATGTAAGGCAGGGCAATGAAAAACTGTTTTTT. Translating gives CASSVHDVRQGNEKLFF. The chain couples TRBV9 to TRBJ1-4; D possibly corresponds to TRBD1 (5 bases). Trimming removed 2 bases at V and 5 bases at J, with 19 bases between. The germline gives CDR1 SGDLS, CDR2 YYNGEE. CDR3 length: 17 residues.

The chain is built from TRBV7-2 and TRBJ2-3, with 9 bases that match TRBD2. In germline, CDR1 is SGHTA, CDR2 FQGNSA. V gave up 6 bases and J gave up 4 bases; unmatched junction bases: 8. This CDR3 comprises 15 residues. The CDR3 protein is CASSLSGGRADTQYF. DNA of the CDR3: TGTGCCAGCAGTCTTAGCGGGGGAAGAGCAGATACGCAGTATTTT.

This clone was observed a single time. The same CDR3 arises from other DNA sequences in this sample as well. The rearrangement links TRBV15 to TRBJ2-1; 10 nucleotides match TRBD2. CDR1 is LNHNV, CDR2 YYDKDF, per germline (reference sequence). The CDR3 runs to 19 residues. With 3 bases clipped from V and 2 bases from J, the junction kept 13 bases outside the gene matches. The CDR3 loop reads CATSRGGLAGVRTYNEQFF. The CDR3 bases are TGTGCCACCAGCAGGGGGGGCCTAGCGGGGGTTCGGACCTACAATGAGCAGTTCTTC. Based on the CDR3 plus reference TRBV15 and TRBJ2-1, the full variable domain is DAMVIQNPRYQVTQFGKPVTLSCSQTLNHNVMYWYQQKSSQAPKLLFHYYDKDFNNEADTPDNFQSRRPNTSFCFLDIRSPGLGDTAMYLCATSRGGLAGVRTYNEQFFGPGTRLTVL.

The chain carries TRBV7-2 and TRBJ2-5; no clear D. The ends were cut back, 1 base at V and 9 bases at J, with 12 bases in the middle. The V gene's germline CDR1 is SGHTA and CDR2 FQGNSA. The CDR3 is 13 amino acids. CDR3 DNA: TGTGCCAGCAGCTTAGTGATGTCTCGCGCCCAGTACTTC. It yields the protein CASSLVMSRAQYF. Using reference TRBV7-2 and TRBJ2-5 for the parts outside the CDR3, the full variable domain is GAGVSQSPSNKVTEKGKDVELRCDPISGHTALYWYRQSLGQGLEFLIYFQGNSAPDKSGLPSDRFSAERTGGSVSTLTIQRTQQEDSAVYLCASSLVMSRAQYFGPGTRLLVL.

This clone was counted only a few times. The CDR3 DNA reads as TGCGCCAGCAGCTTGGACCCGGCCTATGGCTACACCTTC. It translates to CASSLDPAYGYTF. The chain links TRBV5-1 to TRBJ1-2; D gene ambiguous. The CDR3 spans 13 residues. The germline gives CDR1 SGHRS, CDR2 YFSETQ. V dropped 0 bases and J dropped 4 bases, with 7 bases sitting between them. Full variable domain (rest looked up from reference TRBV5-1 and TRBJ1-2): KAGVTQTPRYLIKTRGQQVTLSCSPISGHRSVSWYQQTPGQGLQFLFEYFSETQRNKGNFPGRFSGRQFSNSRSEMNVSTLELGDSALYLCASSLDPAYGYTFGSGTRLTVV.

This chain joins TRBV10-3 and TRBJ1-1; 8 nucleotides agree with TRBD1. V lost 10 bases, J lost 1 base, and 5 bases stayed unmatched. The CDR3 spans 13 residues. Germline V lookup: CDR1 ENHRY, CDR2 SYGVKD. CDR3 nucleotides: TGTGCCACCAGGGGGCGGTGGAACACTGAAGCTTTCTTT. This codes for CATRGRWNTEAFF.

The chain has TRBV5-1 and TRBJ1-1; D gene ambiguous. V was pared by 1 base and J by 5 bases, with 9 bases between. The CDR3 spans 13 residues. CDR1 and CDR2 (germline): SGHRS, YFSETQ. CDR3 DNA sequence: TGCGCCAGCAGCTTGTCAGCGGAGACTGAAGCTTTCTTT. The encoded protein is CASSLSAETEAFF.

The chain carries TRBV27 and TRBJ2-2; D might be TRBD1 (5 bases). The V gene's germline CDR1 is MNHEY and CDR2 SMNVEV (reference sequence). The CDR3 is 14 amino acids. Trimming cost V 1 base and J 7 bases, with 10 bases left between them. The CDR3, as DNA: TGTGCCAGCAGTTTATTCCAGGGCATCGGGGAGCTGTTTTTT. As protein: CASSLFQGIGELFF.

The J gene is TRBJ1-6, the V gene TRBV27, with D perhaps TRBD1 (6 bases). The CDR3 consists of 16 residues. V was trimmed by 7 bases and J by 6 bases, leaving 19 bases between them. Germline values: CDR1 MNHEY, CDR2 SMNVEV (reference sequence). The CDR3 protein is CASTHHGGGFNSPLHF. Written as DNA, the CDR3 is TGTGCCAGCACCCACCATGGGGGGGGCTTTAATTCACCCCTCCACTTT.

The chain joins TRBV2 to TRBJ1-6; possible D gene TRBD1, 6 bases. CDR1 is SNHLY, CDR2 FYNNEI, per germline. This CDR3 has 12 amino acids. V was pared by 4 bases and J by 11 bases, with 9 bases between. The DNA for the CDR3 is TGTGCCAGCAGTGGACAGGTCCCACCCCTCCACTTT. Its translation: CASSGQVPPLHF.

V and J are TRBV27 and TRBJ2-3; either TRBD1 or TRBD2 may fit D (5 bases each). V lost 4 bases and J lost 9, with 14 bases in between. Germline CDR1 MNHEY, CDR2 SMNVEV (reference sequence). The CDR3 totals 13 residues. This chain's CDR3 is CASSSGRQGTQYF. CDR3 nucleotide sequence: TGTGCCAGCAGTTCGGGACGGCAAGGAACGCAGTATTTT.

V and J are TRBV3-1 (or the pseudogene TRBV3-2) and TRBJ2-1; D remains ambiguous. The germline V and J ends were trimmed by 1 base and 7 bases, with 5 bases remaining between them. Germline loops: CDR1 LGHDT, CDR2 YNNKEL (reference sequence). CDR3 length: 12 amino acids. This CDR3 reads CASSQGPNEQFF. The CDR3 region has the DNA TGTGCCAGCAGCCAAGGCCCGAATGAGCAGTTCTTC.

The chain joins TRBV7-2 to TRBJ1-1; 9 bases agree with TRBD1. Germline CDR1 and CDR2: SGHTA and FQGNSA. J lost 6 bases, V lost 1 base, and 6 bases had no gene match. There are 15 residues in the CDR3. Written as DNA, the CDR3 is TGTGCCAGCAGCTTAGTAGGGACAGGGAAGTCTGAAGCTTTCTTT. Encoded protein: CASSLVGTGKSEAFF.

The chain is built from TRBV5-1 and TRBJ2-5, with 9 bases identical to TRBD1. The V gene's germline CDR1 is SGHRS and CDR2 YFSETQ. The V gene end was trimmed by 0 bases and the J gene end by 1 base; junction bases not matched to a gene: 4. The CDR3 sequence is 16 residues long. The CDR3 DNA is TGCGCCAGCAGCTTGGGGGACAGGGTATTCCAAGAGACCCAGTACTTC. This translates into CASSLGDRVFQETQYF.

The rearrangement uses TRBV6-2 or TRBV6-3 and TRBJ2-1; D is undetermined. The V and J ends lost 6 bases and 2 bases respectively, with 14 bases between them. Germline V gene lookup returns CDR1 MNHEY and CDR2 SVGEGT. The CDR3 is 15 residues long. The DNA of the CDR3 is TGTGCCAGCAGCTGGGCCTTCGGCCCCTACAATGAGCAGTTCTTC. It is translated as CASSWAFGPYNEQFF.

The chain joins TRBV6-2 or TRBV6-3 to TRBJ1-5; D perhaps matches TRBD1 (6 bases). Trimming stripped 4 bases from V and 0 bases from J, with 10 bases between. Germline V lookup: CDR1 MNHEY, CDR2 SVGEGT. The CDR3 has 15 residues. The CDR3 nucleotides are TGTGCCAGCAGTTCGACAGGTTATAGCAATCAGCCCCAGCATTTT. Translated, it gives CASSSTGYSNQPQHF.

The CDR3 nucleotides are TGTGCCAGTAGTACGGGGTGGATGAACACTGAAGCTTTCTTT. The encoded protein is CASSTGWMNTEAFF. The genes are TRBV19 and TRBJ1-1, with D unclear. Germline V CDR1 and CDR2: LNHDA, SQIVND (reference sequence). V was cut by 4 bases and J by 0 bases, with 9 bases left in between. The CDR3 covers 14 residues.

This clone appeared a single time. This CDR3 reads CASSLTGKTYGYTF. The CDR3 DNA reads as TGTGCCAGCAGTCTGACAGGGAAGACCTATGGCTACACCTTC. This chain links TRBV28 with TRBJ1-2, with TRBD1 matching 7 bases. V gave up 5 bases and J gave up 4 bases; unmatched junction bases: 7. The germline CDR1 and CDR2 sequences are MDHEN and SYDVKM. The CDR3 is 14 residues long.

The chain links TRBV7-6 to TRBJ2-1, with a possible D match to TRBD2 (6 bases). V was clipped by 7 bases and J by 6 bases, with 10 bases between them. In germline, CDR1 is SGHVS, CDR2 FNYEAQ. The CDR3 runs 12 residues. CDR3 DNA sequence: TGTGCCAGCAACGGGGGAGGCAATGAGCAGTTCTTC. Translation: CASNGGGNEQFF.